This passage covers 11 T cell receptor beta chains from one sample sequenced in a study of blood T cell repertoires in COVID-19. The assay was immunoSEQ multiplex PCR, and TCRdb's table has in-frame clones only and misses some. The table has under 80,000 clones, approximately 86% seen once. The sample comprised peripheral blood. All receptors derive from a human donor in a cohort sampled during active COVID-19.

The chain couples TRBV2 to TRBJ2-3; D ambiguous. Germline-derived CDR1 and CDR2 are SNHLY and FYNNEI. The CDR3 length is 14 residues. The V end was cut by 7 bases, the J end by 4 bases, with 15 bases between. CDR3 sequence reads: CASTATRVPDTQYF. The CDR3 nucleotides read TGTGCCAGCACCGCAACACGGGTCCCAGATACGCAGTATTTT.

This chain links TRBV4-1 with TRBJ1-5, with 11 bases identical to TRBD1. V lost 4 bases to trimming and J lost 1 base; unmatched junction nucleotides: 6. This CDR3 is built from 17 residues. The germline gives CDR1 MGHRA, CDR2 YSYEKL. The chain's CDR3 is CASSRGQGAGSNQPQHF. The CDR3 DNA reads TGCGCCAGCAGCCGTGGACAGGGGGCCGGCAGCAATCAGCCCCAGCATTTT.

The CDR3 loop reads CASSLSQGGYGYTF. DNA for the CDR3: TGTGCCAGCAGCCTATCCCAGGGCGGCTATGGCTACACCTTC. The genes are TRBV27 and TRBJ1-2; D is possibly TRBD1 (5 bases). There are 14 residues in the CDR3. In germline, CDR1 is MNHEY, CDR2 SMNVEV (reference sequence). The ends were cut back, 6 bases at V and 4 bases at J, with 15 bases in the middle.

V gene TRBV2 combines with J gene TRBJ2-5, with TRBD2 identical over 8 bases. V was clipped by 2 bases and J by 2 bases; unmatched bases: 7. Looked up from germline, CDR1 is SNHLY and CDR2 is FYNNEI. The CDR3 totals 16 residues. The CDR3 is CASSEQRLAFQETQYF. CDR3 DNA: TGTGCCAGCAGTGAACAGAGACTAGCGTTTCAAGAGACCCAGTACTTC.

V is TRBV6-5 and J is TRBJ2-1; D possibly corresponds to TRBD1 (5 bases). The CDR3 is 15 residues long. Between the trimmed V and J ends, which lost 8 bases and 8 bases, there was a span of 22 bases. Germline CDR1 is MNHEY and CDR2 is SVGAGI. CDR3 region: CASSPPRAGKDEQFF. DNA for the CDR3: TGTGCCAGCTCCCCCCCCAGGGCAGGGAAGGATGAGCAGTTCTTC.

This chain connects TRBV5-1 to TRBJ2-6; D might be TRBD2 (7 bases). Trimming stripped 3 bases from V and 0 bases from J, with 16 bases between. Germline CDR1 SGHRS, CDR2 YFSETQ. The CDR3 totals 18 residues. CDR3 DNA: TGCGCCAGCAGCTCGAGGGGGGGCTTCAGCTCTGGGGCCAACGTCCTGACTTTC. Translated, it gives CASSSRGGFSSGANVLTF.

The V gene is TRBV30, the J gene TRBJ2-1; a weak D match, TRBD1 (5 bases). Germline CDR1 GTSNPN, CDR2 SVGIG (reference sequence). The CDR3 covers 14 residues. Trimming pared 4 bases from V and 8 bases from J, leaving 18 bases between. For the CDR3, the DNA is TGTGCCTGGACATTAACAGCCAGGGCTCATGAGCAGTTCTTC. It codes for CAWTLTARAHEQFF.

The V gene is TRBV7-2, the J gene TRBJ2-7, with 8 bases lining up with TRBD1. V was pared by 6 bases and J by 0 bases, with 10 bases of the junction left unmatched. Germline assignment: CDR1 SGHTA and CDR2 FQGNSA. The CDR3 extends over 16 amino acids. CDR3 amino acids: CASSRTGSLSSYEQYF. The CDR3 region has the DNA TGTGCCAGCAGTAGGACAGGGAGCCTCAGCTCCTACGAGCAGTACTTC.

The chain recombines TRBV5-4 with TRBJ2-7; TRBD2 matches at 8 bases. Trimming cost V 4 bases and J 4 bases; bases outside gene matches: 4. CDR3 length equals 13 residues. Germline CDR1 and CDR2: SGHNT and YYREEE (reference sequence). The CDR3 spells CASSTGGGYEQYF. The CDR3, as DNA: TGTGCCAGCAGCACGGGGGGGGGTTACGAGCAGTACTTC.

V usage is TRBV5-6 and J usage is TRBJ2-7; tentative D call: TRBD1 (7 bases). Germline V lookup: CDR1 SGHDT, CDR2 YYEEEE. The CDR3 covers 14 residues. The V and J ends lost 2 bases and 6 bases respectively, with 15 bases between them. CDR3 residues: CASSFGQEGIEQYF. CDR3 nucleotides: TGTGCCAGCAGCTTCGGACAGGAGGGTATCGAGCAGTACTTC.

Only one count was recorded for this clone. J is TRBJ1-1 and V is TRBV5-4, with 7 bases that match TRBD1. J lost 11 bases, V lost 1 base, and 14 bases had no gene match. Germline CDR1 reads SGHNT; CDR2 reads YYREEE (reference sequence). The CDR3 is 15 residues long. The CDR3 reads CASSLRGREGSAAFF. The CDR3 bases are TGTGCCAGCAGCTTGAGGGGGCGGGAGGGATCCGCTGCTTTCTTT.